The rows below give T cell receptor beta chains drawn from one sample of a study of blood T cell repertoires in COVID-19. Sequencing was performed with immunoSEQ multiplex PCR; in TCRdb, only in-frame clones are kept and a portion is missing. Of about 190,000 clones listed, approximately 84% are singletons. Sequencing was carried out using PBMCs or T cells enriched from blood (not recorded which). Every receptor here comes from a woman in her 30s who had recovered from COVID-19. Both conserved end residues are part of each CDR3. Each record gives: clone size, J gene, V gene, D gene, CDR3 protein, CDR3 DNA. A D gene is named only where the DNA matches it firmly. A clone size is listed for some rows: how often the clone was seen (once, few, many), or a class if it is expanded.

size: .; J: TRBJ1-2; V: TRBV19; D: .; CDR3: CASSTGDYGYTF; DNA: TGTGCCAGTAGTACAGGGGACTATGGCTACACCTTC
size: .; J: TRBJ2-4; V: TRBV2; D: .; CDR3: CASTEPSGKNIQYF; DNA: TGTGCCAGTACGGAGCCGAGTGGCAAAAACATTCAGTACTTC
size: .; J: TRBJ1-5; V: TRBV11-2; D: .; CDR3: CASSSDRNSNQPQHF; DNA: TGTGCCAGCAGCTCGGACAGAAATAGCAATCAGCCCCAGCATTTT
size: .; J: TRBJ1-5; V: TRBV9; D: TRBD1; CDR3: CASSVGAGGHSNQPQHF; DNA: TGTGCCAGCAGCGTAGGGGCAGGGGGCCATAGCAATCAGCCCCAGCATTTT
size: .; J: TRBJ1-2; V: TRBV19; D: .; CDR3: CAIWTVHGYTF; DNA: TGTGCCATTTGGACAGTCCATGGCTACACCTTC
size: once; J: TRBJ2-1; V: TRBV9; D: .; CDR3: CASSPRVVLSSYNEQFF; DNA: TGTGCCAGCAGCCCCCGGGTTGTTTTGAGCTCCTACAATGAGCAGTTCTTC
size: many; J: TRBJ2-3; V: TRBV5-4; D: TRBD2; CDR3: CASSSSGGVNTQYF; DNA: TGTGCCAGCAGCTCATCGGGGGGAGTAAATACGCAGTATTTT
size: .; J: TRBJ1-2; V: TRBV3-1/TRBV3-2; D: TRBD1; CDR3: CASMSQGDGYTF; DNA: TGTGCCAGCATGTCACAGGGGGATGGCTACACCTTC
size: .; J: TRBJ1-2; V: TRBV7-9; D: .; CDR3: CASSLDADGYTF; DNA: TGTGCCAGCAGCTTAGACGCAGATGGCTACACCTTC
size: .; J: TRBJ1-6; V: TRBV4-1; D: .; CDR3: CASSHPREFNSPLHF; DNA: TGCGCCAGCAGCCACCCACGGGAGTTTAATTCACCCCTCCACTTT
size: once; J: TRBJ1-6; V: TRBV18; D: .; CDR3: CASSTRVDSPLHF; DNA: TGTGCCAGCTCAACTAGGGTGGATTCACCCCTCCACTTT
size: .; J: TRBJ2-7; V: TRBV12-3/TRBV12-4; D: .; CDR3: CATSQAGYEQYF; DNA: TGTGCCACCTCCCAGGCCGGCTACGAGCAGTACTTC
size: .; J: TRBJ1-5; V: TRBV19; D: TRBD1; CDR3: CASTRQGQPQHF; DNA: TGTGCCAGTACTCGACAGGGACAGCCCCAGCATTTT
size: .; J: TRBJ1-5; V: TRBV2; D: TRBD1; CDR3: CASSDVGTGSNQPQHF; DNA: TGTGCCAGCAGTGATGTGGGGACAGGTAGCAATCAGCCCCAGCATTTT
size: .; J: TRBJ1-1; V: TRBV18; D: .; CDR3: CASSPNTGIGEAFF; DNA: TGTGCCAGCTCACCAAACACGGGGATCGGCGAAGCTTTCTTT
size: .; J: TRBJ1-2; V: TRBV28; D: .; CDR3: CASSFRQAIFYGYTF; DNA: TGTGCCAGCAGTTTCCGACAGGCTATCTTCTATGGCTACACCTTC
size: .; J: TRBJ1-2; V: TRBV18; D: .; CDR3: CASSPNREGGYTF; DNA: TGTGCCAGCTCACCAAACAGGGAAGGTGGCTACACCTTC
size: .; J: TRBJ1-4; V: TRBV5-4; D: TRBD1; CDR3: CASSQDRGRNEKLFF; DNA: TGTGCCAGCAGCCAGGACAGGGGTCGGAATGAAAAACTGTTTTTT
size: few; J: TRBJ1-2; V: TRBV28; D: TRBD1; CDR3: CASRTGGAVAGYTF; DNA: TGTGCCAGCAGGACAGGGGGCGCAGTAGCTGGCTACACCTTC
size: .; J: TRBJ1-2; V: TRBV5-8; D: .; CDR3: CASSFVGTVNAGGYTF; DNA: TGTGCCAGCAGCTTCGTCGGAACCGTGAATGCGGGAGGCTACACCTTC
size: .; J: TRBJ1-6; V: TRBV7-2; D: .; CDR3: CASSPDSYDSPLHF; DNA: TGTGCCAGCAGCCCAGACAGCTACGATTCACCCCTCCACTTT
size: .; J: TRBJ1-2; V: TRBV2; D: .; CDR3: CASSFKTGNYGYTF; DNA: TGTGCCAGCAGTTTTAAAACAGGGAACTATGGCTACACCTTC
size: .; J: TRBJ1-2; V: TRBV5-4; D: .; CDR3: CASSSTAIYGYTF; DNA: TGTGCCAGCAGCTCGACAGCGATCTATGGCTACACCTTC
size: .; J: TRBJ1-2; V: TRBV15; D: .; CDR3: CATSNREINYGYTF; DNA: TGTGCCACCAGTAACAGAGAGATTAACTATGGCTACACCTTC
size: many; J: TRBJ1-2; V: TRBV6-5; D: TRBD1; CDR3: CASNFPGGAGYTF; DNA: TGTGCCAGCAATTTCCCAGGGGGCGCCGGCTACACCTTC
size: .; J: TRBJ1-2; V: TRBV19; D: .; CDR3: CASSISQGRGNYGYTF; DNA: TGTGCCAGTAGTATATCACAGGGCAGAGGGAACTATGGCTACACCTTC
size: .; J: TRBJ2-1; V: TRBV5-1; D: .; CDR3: CASSFDSLDEFRGISFLNEQFF; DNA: TGCGCCAGCAGCTTTGATTCCCTCGACGAGTTTAGAGGGATCAGTTTTCTCAATGAGCAGTTCTTC
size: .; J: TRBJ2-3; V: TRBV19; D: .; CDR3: CASSITSSGTDTQYF; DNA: TGTGCCAGTAGTATTACTAGCAGTGGCACAGATACGCAGTATTTT
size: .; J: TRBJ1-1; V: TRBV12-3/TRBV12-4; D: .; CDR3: CASSFTGTEAFF; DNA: TGTGCCAGCAGTTTCACAGGGACTGAAGCTTTCTTT
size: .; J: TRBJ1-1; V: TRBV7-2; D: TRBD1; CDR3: CASSGGTEAFF; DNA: TGTGCCAGCTCAGGGGGCACTGAAGCTTTCTTT
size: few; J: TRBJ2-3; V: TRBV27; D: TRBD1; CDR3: CASSYRGYSTDTQYF; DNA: TGTGCCAGCAGTTACAGGGGGTATAGCACAGATACGCAGTATTTT
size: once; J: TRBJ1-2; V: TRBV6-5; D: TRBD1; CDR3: CASSRNRGQDGYTF; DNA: TGTGCCAGCAGTCGCAACAGGGGGCAGGATGGCTACACCTTC
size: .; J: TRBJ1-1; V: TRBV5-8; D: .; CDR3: CASSLVNRVHTEAFF; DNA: TGTGCCAGCAGCTTGGTTAACAGGGTTCACACTGAAGCTTTCTTT
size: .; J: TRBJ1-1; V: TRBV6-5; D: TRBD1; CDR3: CASSPAATGVAEAFF; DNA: TGTGCCAGCAGCCCAGCCGCTACAGGGGTCGCTGAAGCTTTCTTT
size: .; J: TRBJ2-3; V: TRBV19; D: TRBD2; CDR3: CASSDRLAGAPGTQYF; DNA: TGTGCCAGTAGCGATCGACTAGCGGGGGCCCCTGGGACGCAGTATTTT
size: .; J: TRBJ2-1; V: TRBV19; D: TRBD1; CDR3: CASSIDLRGLQQFF; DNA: TGTGCCAGTAGTATAGACCTGAGGGGGCTACAGCAGTTCTTC
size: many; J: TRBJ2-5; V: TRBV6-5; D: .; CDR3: CASNAGDKASGTQYF; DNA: TGTGCCAGCAACGCAGGGGACAAAGCCAGTGGGACCCAGTACTTC
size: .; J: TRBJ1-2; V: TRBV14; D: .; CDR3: CASSPTLGVYGYTF; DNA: TGTGCCAGCAGCCCTACTCTAGGGGTCTATGGCTACACCTTC
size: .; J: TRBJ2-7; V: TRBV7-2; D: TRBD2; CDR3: CASSPGLAGYEQYF; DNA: TGTGCCAGCAGCCCGGGACTAGCGGGCTACGAGCAGTACTTC
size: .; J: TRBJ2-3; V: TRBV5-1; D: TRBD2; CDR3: CASSPGRQAPRTDTQYF; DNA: TGCGCCAGCAGCCCCGGGAGGCAGGCCCCCCGCACAGATACGCAGTATTTT
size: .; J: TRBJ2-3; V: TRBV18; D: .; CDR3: CASSPPLDTQYF; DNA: TGTGCCAGCTCACCACCCCTAGATACGCAGTATTTT